The 19 T cell receptor beta chains given below trace back to one sample, sequenced in a study of OX40 agonist ivuxolimab in advanced cancers. Assay: immunoSEQ multiplex PCR; the TCRdb copy retains only in-frame clones and omits some. This table holds about 99,000 clones, around 95% found once. Sequenced here: CD4+ or CD8+ T cells sorted from blood, sampled in a trial of the OX40 agonist ivuxolimab. These receptors originate from an adult with an advanced solid tumor such as melanoma, head and neck, liver or kidney cancer.

V gene TRBV7-9 combines with J gene TRBJ1-2, with D hard to call. CDR1 is SEHNR and CDR2 is FQNEAQ in the germline V gene (reference sequence). This CDR3 is built from 15 residues. Trimming pared 7 bases from V and 4 bases from J, leaving 19 bases between. The CDR3 loop is CASTSTAAVPYGYTF. In nucleotides, the CDR3 is TGTGCCAGCACGTCGACCGCAGCCGTACCCTATGGCTACACCTTC.

The chain couples TRBV28 to TRBJ2-2; D call uncertain. The CDR3 has 13 residues. V dropped 6 bases and J dropped 6 bases, with 11 bases sitting between them. Germline CDR1 and CDR2: MDHEN and SYDVKM. The CDR3 protein is CASRPSGPGELFF. The DNA for the CDR3 is TGTGCCAGCAGACCTTCAGGCCCCGGGGAGCTGTTTTTT.

The V call is TRBV11-2, the J call TRBJ2-1; D remains unclear. This CDR3 is 10 amino acids long. Germline assignment: CDR1 SGHAT and CDR2 FQNNGV. The V gene lost 4 bases and the J gene lost 8 bases, with 3 bases spanning the gap. The CDR3 here is CASSSDEQFF. For the CDR3, the DNA is TGTGCCAGCAGCTCGGATGAGCAGTTCTTC.

The chain links TRBV7-9 to TRBJ2-7; D gene ambiguous. V lost 5 bases, J lost 2 bases, and 13 bases lay in between. This CDR3 comprises 14 residues. Germline CDR1 is SEHNR and CDR2 is FQNEAQ (reference sequence). CDR3 in amino acids: CASSQPRQAYEQYF. The DNA of the CDR3 is TGTGCCAGCAGCCAACCCCGGCAGGCCTACGAGCAGTACTTC.

This clone was observed a single time. The genes are TRBV5-8 and TRBJ2-3; 10 nucleotides line up with TRBD2. The CDR3 spans 14 residues. Germline CDR1 and CDR2: SGHTS and YDEGEE. V lost 0 bases, J lost 5 bases, and 0 bases stayed unmatched. CDR3 DNA sequence: TGTGCCAGCAGCTTGGGGACTAGCGGAGATACGCAGTATTTT. Protein product: CASSLGTSGDTQYF.

The CDR3, as DNA: TGTGCCACGAAGGGGTACAATGAGCAGTTCTTC. This translates into CATKGYNEQFF. The chain has TRBV10-3 and TRBJ2-1, with D possibly matching TRBD1 (5 bases). The CDR3 totals 11 residues. Germline CDR1 is ENHRY and CDR2 is SYGVKD. V was trimmed by 10 bases and J by 4 bases, leaving 8 bases between them.

The chain combines TRBV9 with TRBJ2-2, with a possible D match to TRBD1 (5 bases). The CDR3 totals 15 residues. The V end was cut by 0 bases, the J end by 1 base, with 7 bases between. Germline V CDR1 and CDR2: SGDLS, YYNGEE. The CDR3 region has the DNA TGTGCCAGCAGCGTAGTTGGACAGAACACCGGGGAGCTGTTTTTT. Protein sequence: CASSVVGQNTGELFF.

The gene calls are TRBV11-2 and TRBJ2-5, with no clear D. CDR1 SGHAT and CDR2 FQNNGV come from the germline V gene. Trimming pared 1 base from V and 5 bases from J, leaving 5 bases between. CDR3 length: 12 amino acids. The CDR3, as DNA: TGTGCCAGCAGCTTAGGTGCGGAGACCCAGTACTTC. Its protein is CASSLGAETQYF.

This sequence joins TRBV7-2 and TRBJ1-2; TRBD1 matches 11 bases. V lost 7 bases to trimming and J lost 8 bases; unmatched junction nucleotides: 12. The CDR3 sequence is 15 residues long. CDR1 is SGHTA and CDR2 is FQGNSA in the germline V gene. The CDR3 protein is CASTLSGQGAWGYTF. In DNA form, the CDR3 reads TGTGCCAGCACCCTCTCCGGACAGGGGGCGTGGGGCTACACCTTC.

In this sample, this clone turned up a few times. The CDR3 loop reads CASSWGYNEQFF. The CDR3 DNA follows: TGTGCCAGTAGCTGGGGCTACAATGAGCAGTTCTTC. The genes are TRBV19 and TRBJ2-1; D not certain. Germline-derived CDR1 and CDR2 are LNHDA and SQIVND (reference sequence). This CDR3 has 12 amino acids. Trimming stripped 6 bases from V and 3 bases from J, with 6 bases between.

This chain connects TRBV7-9 to TRBJ1-2, with no clear D. The germline V gene has CDR1 SEHNR and CDR2 FQNEAQ (reference sequence). V was cut by 5 bases and J by 0 bases, with 7 bases left in between. The CDR3 extends over 13 amino acids. The CDR3 sequence is CASSLHPNYGYTF. In DNA, the CDR3 is TGTGCCAGCAGCCTCCATCCTAACTATGGCTACACCTTC.

Here the CDR3 reads CASSHGWGTDTQYF. DNA of the CDR3: TGTGCCAGCAGCCACGGATGGGGCACAGATACGCAGTATTTT. V and J are TRBV9 and TRBJ2-3; D not certain. CDR1 is SGDLS, CDR2 YYNGEE, per germline. Trimming removed 4 bases at V and 1 base at J, with 10 bases between. CDR3 length: 14 residues.

The chain has TRBV2 and TRBJ2-1, with D tentatively TRBD2 (7 bases). The germline V gene has CDR1 SNHLY and CDR2 FYNNEI. Trimming removed 2 bases at V and 4 bases at J, with 12 bases between. The CDR3 totals 15 residues. The CDR3 DNA is TGTGCCAGCAGTGAAAAGGGGGGGAGATACAATGAGCAGTTCTTC. Translation gives CASSEKGGRYNEQFF.

The gene calls are TRBV14 and TRBJ2-3, with D tentatively TRBD1 (6 bases). V was cut by 0 bases and J by 0 bases, with 13 bases left in between. This CDR3 is built from 17 residues. Germline values: CDR1 SGHDN, CDR2 FVKESK. This CDR3 is CASSQELDSASTDTQYF. CDR3 nucleotide sequence: TGTGCCAGCAGCCAAGAGCTGGACAGCGCTAGCACAGATACGCAGTATTTT.

The chain has TRBV7-6 and TRBJ2-3, with a tentative D call TRBD1 (5 bases). V was clipped by 1 base and J by 5 bases, with 22 bases between them. CDR1 SGHVS and CDR2 FNYEAQ come from the germline V gene. The CDR3 is made up of 18 amino acids. Here the CDR3 DNA reads TGTGCCAGCAGCTTAGTACTCTCTGGACACCCTCCGGAAGATACGCAGTATTTT. This codes for CASSLVLSGHPPEDTQYF. The variable domain in full, with the rest retrieved from reference TRBV7-6 and TRBJ2-3, is GAGVSQSPRYKVTKRGQDVALRCDPISGHVSLYWYRQALGQGPEFLTYFNYEAQQDKSGLPNDRFSAERPEGSISTLTIQRTEQRDSAMYRCASSLVLSGHPPEDTQYFGPGTRLTVL.

V gene TRBV7-9 combines with J gene TRBJ2-5; tentative D call: TRBD1 (6 bases). CDR3 size: 14 residues. Per the germline V gene, CDR1 is SEHNR and CDR2 is FQNEAQ (reference sequence). The V gene lost 5 bases and the J gene lost 2 bases, with 12 bases spanning the gap. The CDR3 reads CASSPRGQQETQYF. CDR3 nucleotides: TGTGCCAGCAGCCCCCGTGGACAGCAAGAGACCCAGTACTTC.

The chain combines TRBV11-2 with TRBJ2-7; 7 bases are shared with TRBD1. The CDR3 totals 13 residues. Looked up from germline, CDR1 is SGHAT and CDR2 is FQNNGV. Unmatched junction bases numbered 3, after V lost 5 bases and J lost 2 bases. CDR3 amino acids: CASSLGTAYEQYF. The CDR3 DNA follows: TGTGCCAGCAGCCTAGGGACAGCCTACGAGCAGTACTTC.

The chain couples TRBV6-5 to TRBJ1-5; D uncertain. V lost 5 bases and J 0 bases, leaving 8 bases between the germline ends. The CDR3 sequence is 14 residues long. Germline-derived CDR1 and CDR2 are MNHEY and SVGAGI. The CDR3 coding sequence is TGTGCCAGCAGTGAGGGATATAGCAATCAGCCCCAGCATTTT. Translating gives CASSEGYSNQPQHF.

V is TRBV7-8 and J is TRBJ1-3, with D unclear. Trimming removed 3 bases from V and 0 bases from J, with 15 bases in between. This CDR3 is 17 amino acids long. CDR1 and CDR2 (germline): SGHVS, FQNEAQ. CDR3 loop: CASSLAAGFYSGNTIYF. The CDR3 DNA reads as TGTGCCAGCAGCTTGGCCGCGGGGTTTTACTCTGGAAACACCATATATTTT.